The entry below gives a single T cell receptor beta chain sequence along with its context. It has no known antigen specificity. No base quality information exists; no much larger clone differs at one position. Per the germline V gene, MDHEN is the CDR1 and SYDVKM is the CDR2. The CDR3 runs 15 amino acids, cysteine and phenylalanine included. Just CDR3 DNA is preserved here, 45 bases in frame from base 1. Relative to germline, V is missing 4 bases and J is missing 6 bases, with 5 bases of the junction outside any gene match. The immunoSEQ Assay was the method used to sequence TCRbeta CDR3 regions. After extraction, genomic DNA underwent amplification by bias-controlled multiplex PCR, followed by high-throughput sequencing. Per the authors' processing: To quantify the absolute abundance of each unique TCRbeta CDR3 region, sequences were collapsed and filtered. T cell fraction was estimated by normalizing TCRbeta template counts to usable DNA, which was measured by amplifying reference genes present in all nucleated cells. Repertoire TCRs were annotated as SARS-CoV-2-specific when V gene, CDR3 amino acid sequence and J gene were exactly matched to a known reactive TCR set. The reference SARS-CoV-2 TCR set was derived from MIRA and filtered for enrichment in COVID-19-positive ImmuneCODE repertoires, a step that removed public or cross-reactive TCRs. Drawing on the MIRA antigens, annotated TCRs were analysed further at the level of specific ORF or position within ORF. Breadth was defined as annotated unique rearrangements over total unique productive rearrangements; depth was the summed frequency of those rearrangements. TCR breadth was compared between groups using two-sided Wilcoxon rank-sum tests. The source is immuneACCESS, and TCRdb retained only in-frame sequences with V and J called. Part of the clones is not carried over; for the studies checked, unresolved V genes explain less than half of this, and the remainder is unexplained. V and J calls and clone size are those listed in that table; D and trimming were worked out from the DNA. The sample table records roughly 400,000 clones; 89% of these occur just once. Around 1.8% of the sample goes to the ten largest clones.

Explained via the paper, the treatment or condition label denotes: approximately 18 received Ad26.COV2.S at low or high dose, single or two shots; 5 received placebo; per-sample allocation not given. For vaccine and placebo recipients, the sequenced repertoires came from samples collected on day 63 after the first injection. Cohort 1b enrolled about 25 adults aged 18-55 years at a single site in Boston, USA, between 29 July and 7 August 2020. Ad26.COV2.S consisted of a replication-incompetent adenovirus type 26 vector by which a prefusion-stabilized SARS-CoV-2 spike protein from the original Wuhan strain was expressed. The sample comes from a study of Ad26.COV2.S vaccination and SARS-CoV-2 variants (dated by TCRdb to about 2021). In the study overall: Donors in the vaccine arm were drawn from COV1001, a multicentre, randomized, double-blind, placebo-controlled phase I-IIa trial testing Ad26.COV2.S in healthy adults. TCRbeta repertoire sequencing served as the tool for gauging how specific and how broad the SARS-CoV-2-reactive T cell receptors were following Ad26.COV2.S vaccination. Blinding of investigators to trial group allocation was maintained during experiments and outcome assessment. The TCR-sequenced set comprised approximately 32 samples: approximately 19 Ad26.COV2.S vaccine recipients, 5 placebo recipients and 8 SARS-CoV-2 convalescent individuals. Participants in the trial were split at random into five groups of five each, receiving low-dose or high-dose Ad26.COV2.S once or twice, or else placebo on both occasions. Ad26.COV2.S was administered intramuscularly at 5 x 10^10 or 1 x 10^11 viral particles, either as a single shot or as two shots given 56 days apart.

What the authors observed across the whole study: Non-spike TCR breadth was comparable between vaccine and placebo recipients, consistent with the vaccine containing only spike. Spike-specific TCR breadth was higher in Ad26.COV2.S recipients than in placebo recipients (P = 0.0014). According to the authors, total T cell responses may have been underestimated by the TCR breadth and depth analyses. After vaccination, substantial breadth of spike-specific CD8+ and CD4+ T cell responses was reported. Comparing responses between vaccine doses or regimens was not something the study was powered to do.

The V and J segments used are TRBV28 and TRBJ2-1; 11 nucleotides in the junction match TRBD2. This sequence originates from a person aged 18-65 years who received the Ad26.COV2.S COVID-19 vaccine or a placebo. Sequences were derived from peripheral blood, sampled in a trial of Ad26.COV2.S vaccine versus placebo. The CDR3 region has the sequence CASSSTSGISNEQFF. The sequenced DNA: TGTGCCAGCAGTTCGACTAGCGGGATCAGCAATGAGCAGTTCTTC.